This TCR beta chain came from a study of metastatic and nonmetastatic thyroid tumors (dated by TCRdb to 2020 to 2021). About the study as a whole: Repertoires were compared across peripheral blood and tumor or nodule tissue samples from malignant and benign thyroid patients.

Beyond this particular receptor, the publication reports: In both blood and tumor samples, TCR beta diversity was reported to be significantly higher in malignant tumors than in benign nodules.

None of the patients had been given any treatment before thyroid surgery. Using T-cell receptor beta sequencing, the researchers looked back retrospectively at clinical samples from patients, gathered between the early 2010s and the late 2010s. Receptor amplification or capture employed PCR. The instrument given in TCRdb is Illumina HiSeq 4000. High-throughput sequencing was used to profile the TCR beta-chain CDR3 region of every patient. Per the authors' processing: Drawing on CDR3 differences between clinicopathological groups, the researchers built a classifier meant to tell apart patients with distant-metastatic papillary thyroid cancer. The Shannon index was used to measure repertoire diversity, and the Morisita-Horn index was used to measure how similar tumor and blood repertoires were. In TCRdb, the public reads were trimmed at Q25 with fastp and aligned with MiXCR, with productive beta chains retained. The V and J calls reflect TCRdb's pipeline rather than the authors' work. This sample comprises about 2,100 clones, approximately 40% of them detected only once. The ten most abundant clones make up 99% of the sample.

Comment on this clone: What this receptor recognizes is not known. The input lacks base qualities; no much larger clone sits a single base away.

The TCR was taken from a female donor with papillary thyroid cancer or a benign thyroid nodule (not recorded which). Some clones in this sample may be carry-over from other donors' samples. The source material was adjacent normal tissue.

The encoded CDR3 is CAWRTGGSGGYTF. The DNA is as follows: TGTGCCTGGAGAACAGGGGGCTCGGGGGGCTACACCTTC. The chain couples TRBV30 to TRBJ1-2, with 9 bases aligning to TRBD1. According to the germline V gene (reference sequence), CDR1 reads GTSNPN and CDR2 reads SVGIG. The CDR3 runs 13 amino acids, cysteine and phenylalanine included. Only the CDR3 DNA stays, 39 bases, in frame from base 1. Germline trimming amounts to 3 bases on V and 8 bases on J, with 7 as the count of junction bases outside the gene matches.